This T cell receptor beta chain was captured by sequencing in a study of OX40 agonist ivuxolimab in advanced cancers. Study overall: Patients took ivuxolimab, an agonistic anti-OX40 (CD134) antibody.

Study-level results: The average count of expanded clones was higher among CD8+ T cells than among CD4+.

This clone was counted a few times. Antigen specificity is unknown. Using immunoSEQ multiplex PCR, the repertoire was profiled, and TCRdb retains in-frame clones only, with some absent. Here the sample spans about 83,000 clones, roughly nine tenths being singletons. The V gene's germline CDR1 is SGHAT and CDR2 FQNNGV. The CDR3 loop spans 11 amino acids. The ends were cut back, 7 bases at V and 3 bases at J, with 7 bases in the middle. The sequence was collected from an adult with an advanced solid tumor such as melanoma, head and neck, liver or kidney cancer. The J gene is TRBJ2-7, the V gene TRBV11-2; D gene ambiguous. The sequencing used CD4+ or CD8+ T cells sorted from blood, collected in a trial of the OX40 agonist ivuxolimab. Here the CDR3 reads CASTNGYEQYV. CDR3 nucleotide sequence: TGTGCCAGCACCAATGGCTACGAGCAGTACGTC.